Listed here are 8 T cell receptor beta chains from one sample, sequenced in a study of tissue T cells after allogeneic stem cell transplantation. Method: immunoSEQ multiplex PCR; TCRdb's copy keeps in-frame clones and lacks some. The sample records 7,500 to 9,000 clones, approximately 45% being singletons. The time point was: mouse harvest day 7 after allogeneic transplant. Mouse grafts combined 10^7 T-cell-depleted bone marrow cells with 10^6 splenic CD5+ T cells. Source material: skin. These TCRs come from a female BALB/c mouse given C57BL/6 T cells with graft-versus-host disease after an allogeneic hematopoietic cell transplant.

Points on this clone: Gene and germline names: mouse. With the read ending 1 residue before the CDR3 end, the germline J gene is used to fill in that end. The V call is TRBV3, the J call TRBJ1-1; the match to TRBD1 covers 8 bases. Germline values: CDR1 SNHLY, CDR2 FYNGKV (reference sequence). The ends lost 5 bases at V and 5 bases at J; junction bases unmatched: 7. This CDR3 has 14 residues. The part of the CDR3 DNA that was read is TGTGCCAGCAGCCTTCAGGGGGCAGGGACAGAAGTCTTC. This gives the protein CASSLQGAGTEVF. The whole CDR3 protein is CASSLQGAGTEVFF.

Comments on this clone: The gene names given are mouse names. The read finishes 1 residue shy of the CDR3 end, and the germline J gene is used to complete it. The genes are TRBV26 and TRBJ2-5, with a possible D match to TRBD1 (5 bases). The V end was cut by 2 bases, the J end by 3 bases, with 6 bases between. Germline V lookup: CDR1 KGHPV, CDR2 FQNQEV (reference sequence). The CDR3 totals 13 residues. Partial CDR3 DNA: TGTGCCAGCAGTCTGGGACATCAAGACACCCAGTAC. Translation: CASSLGHQDTQY. The whole CDR3 protein is CASSLGHQDTQYF.

This clone was picked up a small number of times. All gene names here are mouse names. The missing CDR3 end, 1 residue past where the read stops, is filled in from the germline J gene. This chain uses TRBV23 with TRBJ1-1; the D segment call TRBD1 is taken from the table without a DNA check. Germline CDR1 is KGHTA and CDR2 is FQNQQP. The CDR3 is 16 amino acids. The CDR3 bases that were read are TGCTCCAGCAGTCTCTCCCGGACAGGGGGCCCCACAGAAGTCTTC. Translated, it gives CSSSLSRTGGPTEVF. The whole CDR3 region reads CSSSLSRTGGPTEVFF.

Points on this clone: Here the gene names and germline are mouse. The missing CDR3 end, 1 residue past where the read stops, is filled in from the germline J gene. The chain joins TRBV14 to TRBJ2-3; D might be TRBD2 (6 bases). V was cut by 2 bases and J by 0 bases, with 10 bases left in between. Germline V gene sequence: CDR1 SGHDT, CDR2 FRDEAV. The CDR3 is made up of 15 amino acids. The sequenced CDR3 bases are TGTGCCAGCAGTTTGGCTGGGGTGAGTGCAGAAACGCTGTAT. This translates into CASSLAGVSAETLY. From start to end, the CDR3 is CASSLAGVSAETLYF.

In this sample, this clone turned up once. Gene names follow the mouse nomenclature. Read sequence stops 1 residue before the CDR3 end, and the germline J gene provides the missing end. This CDR3 is also generated by other DNA sequences in the sample. The rearrangement joins TRBV15 to TRBJ2-7; D gene uncertain. V was cut by 1 base and J by 0 bases, with 7 bases left in between. The length of the CDR3 is 14 residues. Germline loops: CDR1 SGHND, CDR2 FRSKSL. The sequenced CDR3 bases are TGTGCCAGCAGTTTAGGGGGTTCCTCCTATGAACAGTAC. Protein sequence: CASSLGGSSYEQY. The full CDR3 sequence reads CASSLGGSSYEQYF. Looking up the rest from reference TRBV15 and TRBJ2-7 gives the full variable domain: DAGVTQTPRHEVAEKGQTIILKCEPVSGHNDLFWYRQTKIQGLELLSYFRSKSLMEDGGAFKDRFKAEMLNSSFSTLKIQPTEPKDSAVYLCASSLGGSSYEQYFGPGTRLTVL.

This clone was seen more than once but under ten times. These gene names are mouse names. The read finishes 1 residue shy of the CDR3 end, and the germline J gene is used to complete it. V is TRBV26 and J is TRBJ2-3, with 10 positions matching TRBD1. The germline gives CDR1 KGHPV, CDR2 FQNQEV (reference sequence). Germline trimming cut 2 bases from V and 4 bases from J; bases unmatched to any gene: 0. CDR3 length equals 14 residues. The CDR3 sequence: CASSLDRGPETLYF. CDR3 DNA, as far as it was read: TGTGCCAGCAGTCTGGACAGGGGGCCAGAAACGCTGTAT.

Note on this clone: The genes are named according to mouse. The CDR3 end falls 1 residue outside the read, so it is completed with the germline J gene. The chain links TRBV20 to TRBJ2-1, with 9 bases that match TRBD2. Germline CDR1 GFQATS, CDR2 STVNSAI. V lost 1 base to trimming and J lost 4 bases; unmatched junction nucleotides: 2. CDR3 length equals 14 residues. The part of the CDR3 DNA that was read is TGTGGTGCTAGGGCTGGGGGGGTTTATGCTGAGCAGTTC. Protein product: CGARAGGVYAEQF. The CDR3 reads in full as CGARAGGVYAEQFF.

This clone ranks as medium-sized. Genes and germline come from the mouse. Coverage ceases 1 residue before the CDR3 finishes, and the germline J gene fills in the end. The rearrangement uses TRBV26 and TRBJ2-1; 9 nucleotides agree with TRBD2. The CDR3 totals 14 residues. V shed 6 bases, J shed 2 bases, and the junction held 2 bases outside the gene matches. Germline V gene lookup returns CDR1 KGHPV and CDR2 FQNQEV (reference sequence). CDR3 in amino acids: CASSRLGDYAEQFF. The DNA read from the CDR3 is TGTGCCAGCAGCAGACTGGGGGACTATGCTGAGCAGTTC.